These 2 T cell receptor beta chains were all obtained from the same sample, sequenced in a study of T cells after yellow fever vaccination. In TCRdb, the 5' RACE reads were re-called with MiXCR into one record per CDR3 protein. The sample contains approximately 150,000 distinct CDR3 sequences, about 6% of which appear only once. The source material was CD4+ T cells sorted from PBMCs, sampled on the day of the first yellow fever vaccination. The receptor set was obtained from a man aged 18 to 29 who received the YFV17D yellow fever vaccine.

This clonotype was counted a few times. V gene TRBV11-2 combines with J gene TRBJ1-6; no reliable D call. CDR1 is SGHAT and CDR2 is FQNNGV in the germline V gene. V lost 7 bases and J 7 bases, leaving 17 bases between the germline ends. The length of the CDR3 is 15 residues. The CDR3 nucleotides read TGTGCCAGCAAACGACATAGGGAGCCAAATTCACCCCTCCACTTT. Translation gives CASKRHREPNSPLHF.

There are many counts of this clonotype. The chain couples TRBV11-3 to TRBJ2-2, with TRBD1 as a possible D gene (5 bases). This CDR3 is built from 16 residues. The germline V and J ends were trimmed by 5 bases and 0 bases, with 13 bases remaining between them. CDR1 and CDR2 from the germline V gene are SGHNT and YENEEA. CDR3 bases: TGTGCCAGCAGCCAGATTAGGGGTGCGAACACCGGGGAGCTGTTTTTT. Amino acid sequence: CASSQIRGANTGELFF.